These 21 T cell receptor beta chains share one sample of origin, sequenced in a study of CD8 T cells in Susac syndrome. An input of roughly 0.45 to 1 ug of RNA was subjected to reverse transcription using random hexamers. Using its own MiXCR run on the immunoSEQ multiplex PCR reads, TCRdb lists one record per CDR3 protein. The table records around 200,000 distinct CDR3 sequences, around 95% of them present only once. Sequenced: CD4+ T cells from PBMCs. Receptors were obtained from a human donor with multiple sclerosis.

V usage is TRBV28 and J usage is TRBJ2-6; 8 nucleotides agree with TRBD1. Germline V gene lookup returns CDR1 MDHEN and CDR2 SYDVKM. After removal of 4 bases from V and 0 bases from J, the junction contained 5 bases not matched to a gene. The CDR3 has 17 amino acids. CDR3 protein: CASSYRDRNSGANVLTF. The CDR3, as DNA: TGTGCCAGCAGTTATCGGGACAGGAACTCTGGGGCCAACGTCCTGACTTTC.

This sequence joins TRBV3-1 and TRBJ2-1, with 10 positions matching TRBD2. The germline V gene encodes CDR1 LGHDT and CDR2 YNNKEL (reference sequence). The CDR3 length is 16 residues. Trimming cost V 4 bases and J 7 bases; bases outside gene matches: 10. CDR3 in amino acids: CASSPPRSGGANEQFF. The CDR3, as DNA: TGTGCCAGCAGCCCTCCGCGGAGCGGGGGGGCGAATGAGCAGTTCTTC.

The gene calls are TRBV3-1 and TRBJ1-1, with a weak D call TRBD1 (5 bases). This CDR3 has 14 amino acids. Germline lookup yields CDR1 LGHDT and CDR2 YNNKEL (reference sequence). The V end was cut by 3 bases, the J end by 6 bases, with 14 bases between. The CDR3 reads CASSHGGEAAEAFF. The CDR3 region has the DNA TGTGCCAGCAGCCACGGGGGGGAAGCGGCTGAAGCTTTCTTT.

The chain couples TRBV19 to TRBJ2-7, with a tentative D call TRBD1 (6 bases). The CDR3 consists of 14 residues. Per the germline V gene, CDR1 is LNHDA and CDR2 is SQIVND (reference sequence). Trimming shortened V by 6 bases and J by 0 bases, and 12 bases separated the two germline ends. CDR3: CASRFDRYSYEQYF. CDR3 DNA: TGTGCCAGTAGATTCGACAGGTACTCCTACGAGCAGTACTTC.

This clonotype was seen just once. V is TRBV12-3 or TRBV12-4 and J is TRBJ2-7; D gene uncertain. V was clipped by 6 bases and J by 6 bases, with 9 bases between them. CDR3 length: 11 amino acids. The chain's CDR3 is CASRWLGEQYF. CDR3 sequence (DNA): TGTGCCAGCAGGTGGCTAGGCGAGCAGTACTTC.

The chain couples TRBV19 to TRBJ2-1, with D possibly being TRBD2 (7 bases). Germline V lookup: CDR1 LNHDA, CDR2 SQIVND (reference sequence). V dropped 3 bases and J dropped 2 bases, with 14 bases sitting between them. The CDR3 spans 16 residues. The DNA of the CDR3 is TGTGCCAGTAGTATCGGGGGGACAATCACCTACAATGAGCAGTTCTTC. Translation: CASSIGGTITYNEQFF.

The genes are TRBV15 and TRBJ2-7, with D perhaps TRBD1 (7 bases). Germline lookup yields CDR1 LNHNV and CDR2 YYDKDF (reference sequence). The CDR3 length is 14 residues. Trimming left V 11 bases short and J 2 bases short, with 19 bases between. The DNA for the CDR3 is TGTGCCTCAAGGAGGGGGCCGGGAACCTACGAGCAGTACTTC. Its protein product is CASRRGPGTYEQYF.

The J gene is TRBJ1-1, the V gene TRBV11-1; TRBD1 aligns across 12 bases. The CDR3 totals 16 residues. The ends lost 3 bases at V and 4 bases at J; junction bases unmatched: 6. The germline V gene has CDR1 SGHAT and CDR2 FQDESV (reference sequence). The CDR3 DNA reads as TGTGCCAGCAGCTTGACCGGGACAGGGGGCCGCACTGAAGCTTTCTTT. Protein product: CASSLTGTGGRTEAFF. Variable domain in full (rest from reference TRBV11-1 and TRBJ1-1): EAEVAQSPRYKITEKSQAVAFWCDPISGHATLYWYRQILGQGPELLVQFQDESVVDDSQLPKDRFSAERLKGVDSTLKIQPAELGDSAMYLCASSLTGTGGRTEAFFGQGTRLTVV.

V and J are TRBV12-3 or TRBV12-4 and TRBJ2-4; D unclear. The CDR3 loop spans 14 amino acids. V was trimmed by 2 bases and J by 2 bases, leaving 7 bases between them. DNA of the CDR3: TGTGCCAGCAGTTTAATACAGACCAAAAACATTCAGTACTTC. Its translation: CASSLIQTKNIQYF.

The chain uses TRBV28 and TRBJ2-5; D gene unclear. The ends were cut back, 5 bases at V and 5 bases at J, with 9 bases in the middle. CDR1 is MDHEN and CDR2 is SYDVKM in the germline V gene. CDR3 size: 12 residues. The CDR3 sequence: CASSPTSETQYF. The CDR3 coding sequence is TGTGCCAGCAGTCCGACCTCGGAGACCCAGTACTTC.

The chain has TRBV28 and TRBJ2-1; a weak D match, TRBD2 (6 bases). V was shortened by 7 bases and J by 6 bases, with 19 bases between the two germline ends. The germline gives CDR1 MDHEN, CDR2 SYDVKM. The CDR3 sequence is 15 residues long. CDR3 in DNA: TGTGCCAGCATCCCGGCGGGGCCAAGCTCCAATGAGCAGTTCTTC. Its translation is CASIPAGPSSNEQFF.

The chain uses TRBV10-3 and TRBJ1-2; tentative D call: TRBD1 (5 bases). The germline V gene encodes CDR1 ENHRY and CDR2 SYGVKD. The V and J ends lost 0 bases and 5 bases respectively, with 13 bases between them. CDR3 length equals 15 residues. This chain's CDR3 is CAISESSGLTYGYTF. The CDR3 DNA reads as TGTGCCATCAGTGAGTCCTCGGGGCTGACGTATGGCTACACCTTC.

The gene calls are TRBV20-1 and TRBJ2-1, with 10 bases that match TRBD1. CDR3 length equals 13 residues. With 6 bases clipped from V and 7 bases from J, the junction kept 6 bases outside the gene matches. CDR1 and CDR2 from the germline V gene are DFQATT and SNEGSKA (reference sequence). The CDR3 DNA reads TGCAGTGCCCCGGGACAGGGGTCAAATGAGCAGTTCTTC. Translated, it gives CSAPGQGSNEQFF.

The chain couples TRBV3-1 to TRBJ2-3, with TRBD1 identical over 7 bases. The CDR3 is 14 residues long. Losses at the gene ends were 5 bases for V and 6 bases for J; bases not matched to a gene: 8. Per the germline V gene, CDR1 is LGHDT and CDR2 is YNNKEL (reference sequence). The DNA of the CDR3 is TGTGCCAGCAGCTCCACGCCACAGGGGGATACGCAGTATTTT. It codes for CASSSTPQGDTQYF.

The chain is built from TRBV18 and TRBJ1-2, with a weak D call TRBD1 (6 bases). Germline CDR1 and CDR2: KGHSH and LQKENI. CDR3 size: 14 residues. With 3 bases removed from V and 2 bases from J, the gap between germline ends came to 10 bases. CDR3 protein: CASSPVQGNYGYTF. The CDR3 region has the DNA TGTGCCAGCTCACCCGTCCAGGGGAACTATGGCTACACCTTC.

The genes are TRBV18 and TRBJ2-1; 7 bases line up with TRBD1. Trimming took 2 bases from V and 3 from J; bases not matched to a gene: 4. CDR3 length: 15 amino acids. The germline gives CDR1 KGHSH, CDR2 LQKENI. The CDR3 sequence: CASSPSRGSYNEQFF. CDR3 nucleotide sequence: TGTGCCAGCTCACCATCCAGGGGGAGCTACAATGAGCAGTTCTTC.

The chain recombines TRBV7-2 with TRBJ1-2; D remains unclear. The CDR3 consists of 14 residues. Trimming pared 3 bases from V and 3 bases from J, leaving 11 bases between. Germline-derived CDR1 and CDR2 are SGHTA and FQGNSA. CDR3: CASSLGRADYGYTF. The CDR3 DNA sequence: TGTGCCAGCAGCTTGGGCAGAGCAGACTATGGCTACACCTTC. Based on the CDR3 plus reference TRBV7-2 and TRBJ1-2, the full variable domain is GAGVSQSPSNKVTEKGKDVELRCDPISGHTALYWYRQSLGQGLEFLIYFQGNSAPDKSGLPSDRFSAERTGGSVSTLTIQRTQQEDSAVYLCASSLGRADYGYTFGSGTRLTVV.

This clonotype appeared a single time. The genes are TRBV19 and TRBJ1-1; D not resolved. This CDR3 contains 12 residues. Trimming removed 8 bases at V and 5 bases at J, with 12 bases between. Germline V gives CDR1 LNHDA, CDR2 SQIVND (reference sequence). CDR3 coding DNA: TGTGCCAGTCTCTATGGGAGGACTGAAGCTTTCTTT. Amino acid sequence: CASLYGRTEAFF.

The CDR3 sequence is CASSEYRSTDTQYF. The CDR3 DNA follows: TGTGCCAGCAGTGAATATCGGAGCACAGATACGCAGTATTTT. The chain recombines TRBV25-1 with TRBJ2-3; D not resolved. The ends were cut back, 0 bases at V and 0 bases at J, with 4 bases in the middle. Germline V gives CDR1 MGHDK, CDR2 SYGVNS. The CDR3 length is 14 residues.

The chain joins TRBV20-1 to TRBJ2-5, with D perhaps given as TRBD1 or TRBD2 (5 bases each). There are 13 residues in the CDR3. Trimming pared 3 bases from V and 6 bases from J, leaving 14 bases between. CDR1 is DFQATT, CDR2 SNEGSKA, per germline (reference sequence). CDR3 region: CSASRDQGKTQYF. As DNA, the CDR3 is TGCAGTGCTAGCAGGGACCAGGGAAAGACCCAGTACTTC.

The rearrangement joins TRBV29-1 to TRBJ1-1, with D unresolved. Trimming took off 4 bases at V and 3 bases at J, with 15 bases between the two ends. The CDR3 has 14 residues. CDR1 and CDR2 from the germline V gene are SQVTM and ANQGSEA. The CDR3 loop reads CSVGRWAPDTEAFF. The CDR3 region has the DNA TGCAGCGTTGGAAGATGGGCCCCAGACACTGAAGCTTTCTTT.